The entry below describes one T cell receptor beta chain. These data are taken from a study of blood T cell repertoires in COVID-19. About the research overall: The United States, Italy and Spain were the sources of the acute and convalescent COVID-19 samples. PBMCs, B-cell-depleted T cells, or T cells provided the cDNA or gDNA that made up the material.

Per the original data handling: By means of reference gene primer amplification, nucleated cell counts were estimated. TCRdb's table, derived via immunoSEQ multiplex PCR, lists solely in-frame clones and lacks some. V and J calls plus clone size are reproduced from that table; the DNA served to infer D and trimming. The data contain about 59,000 clones, over 75% of them seen just once; the ten biggest clones take up around 3.7%. The CDR3 is made up of 13 amino acids. CDR1 and CDR2 from the germline V gene are SGHDN and FVKESK. V shed 4 bases and J shed 1 base, with 8 bases lying between them. The V call is TRBV14, the J call TRBJ2-7, with a weak D call TRBD1 (6 bases). The sequence derives from a woman aged 80 or older with acute or convalescent COVID-19. Sequenced input: peripheral blood. Here the CDR3 DNA reads TGTGCCAGCAGCCCGGGACAATCCTACGAGCAGTACTTC. Translation gives CASSPGQSYEQYF.